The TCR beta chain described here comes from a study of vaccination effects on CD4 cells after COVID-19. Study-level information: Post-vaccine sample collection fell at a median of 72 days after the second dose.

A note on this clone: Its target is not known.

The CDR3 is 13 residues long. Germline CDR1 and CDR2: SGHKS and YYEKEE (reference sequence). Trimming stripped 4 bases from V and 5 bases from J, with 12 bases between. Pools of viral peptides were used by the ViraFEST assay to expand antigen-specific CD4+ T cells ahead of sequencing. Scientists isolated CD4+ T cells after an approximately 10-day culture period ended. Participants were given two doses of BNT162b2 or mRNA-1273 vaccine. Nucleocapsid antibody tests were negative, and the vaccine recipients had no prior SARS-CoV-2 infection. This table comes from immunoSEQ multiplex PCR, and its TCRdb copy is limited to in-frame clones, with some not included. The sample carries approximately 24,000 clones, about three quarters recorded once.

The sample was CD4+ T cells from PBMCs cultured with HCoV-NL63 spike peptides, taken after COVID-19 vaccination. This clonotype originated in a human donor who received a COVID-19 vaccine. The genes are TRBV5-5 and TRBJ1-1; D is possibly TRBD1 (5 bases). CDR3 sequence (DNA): TGTGCCAGCAGCCTGGGGGTTGAAACTGAAGCTTTCTTT. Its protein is CASSLGVETEAFF.